Each of the 23 T cell receptor beta chains below was sequenced from the same sample in a study of cytomegalovirus exposure and HLA in healthy donors. It was with 60 Vbeta and 13 Jbeta primers that the PCR ran. TCRdb keeps only in-frame clones here, not all; method: immunoSEQ multiplex PCR. The table includes 95,000 to 100,000 clones, about 80% detected once. The specimen sequenced was PBMCs. These TCRs come from a man between 40 and 49 years old in good health and CMV-seronegative.

The J gene is TRBJ1-2, the V gene TRBV7-9, with D uncertain. The V end lost 5 bases, the J end lost 1 base, and 11 bases lay between the germline ends. Germline V CDR1 and CDR2: SEHNR, FQNEAQ (reference sequence). The CDR3 runs 14 residues. The CDR3 spells CASSRPGNNYGYTF. The CDR3 DNA follows: TGTGCCAGCAGCCGCCCGGGAAATAACTATGGCTACACCTTC.

This clone turned up a few times. Other DNA sequences in the same sample also yield this CDR3. The CDR3: CAYDRGNTEAFF. The CDR3 nucleotides read TGTGCCTATGACAGAGGGAACACTGAAGCTTTCTTT. This sequence joins TRBV30 and TRBJ1-1; D perhaps matches TRBD1 (5 bases). Germline V gene sequence: CDR1 GTSNPN, CDR2 SVGIG (reference sequence). This CDR3 is built from 12 residues. V was trimmed by 7 bases and J by 1 base, leaving 10 bases between them.

The gene calls are TRBV7-9 and TRBJ1-2, with a weak D call TRBD1 (5 bases). Germline CDR1 and CDR2: SEHNR and FQNEAQ (reference sequence). Trimming took off 5 bases at V and 8 bases at J, with 12 bases between the two ends. CDR3 length equals 12 residues. The CDR3 protein is CASSQDIGGYTF. The CDR3 DNA is TGTGCCAGCAGCCAGGACATCGGCGGCTACACCTTC.

This clone was picked up a small number of times. The chain is built from TRBV29-1 and TRBJ2-5, with TRBD2 matching 10 bases. V shed 8 bases, J shed 2 bases, and the junction held 11 bases outside the gene matches. This CDR3 has 15 amino acids. CDR1 and CDR2 from the germline V gene are SQVTM and ANQGSEA. The DNA of the CDR3 is TGCAGCATTCGACGGGGAGCGGGGGGGCAAGAGACCCAGTACTTC. It translates to CSIRRGAGGQETQYF.

The chain combines TRBV5-1 with TRBJ2-7, with D maybe TRBD1 (5 bases). Per germline, CDR1 SGHRS and CDR2 YFSETQ. V dropped 0 bases and J dropped 3 bases, with 7 bases sitting between them. The CDR3 is 13 residues long. In DNA form, the CDR3 reads TGCGCCAGCAGCTTGGGGGGCGGCTACGAGCAGTACGTC. Translating gives CASSLGGGYEQYV.

V and J are TRBV5-1 and TRBJ1-2; D is perhaps TRBD1 (5 bases). V was pared by 4 bases and J by 12 bases, with 16 bases between. The CDR3 is 12 residues long. CDR1 is SGHRS and CDR2 is YFSETQ in the germline V gene. The CDR3 loop reads CASSRGGTPNTF. CDR3 nucleotide sequence: TGCGCCAGCAGCCGGGGGGGGACTCCGAACACCTTC.

The chain has TRBV10-3 and TRBJ1-2, with a weak D call TRBD1 (5 bases). Between the trimmed V and J ends, which lost 2 bases and 4 bases, there was a span of 14 bases. The CDR3 has 15 residues. In germline, CDR1 is ENHRY, CDR2 SYGVKD. The CDR3 loop reads CAISEGEGRGYGYTF. As DNA, the CDR3 is TGTGCCATCAGTGAGGGGGAGGGGCGCGGCTATGGCTACACCTTC.

The rearrangement joins TRBV6-1 to TRBJ2-7, with no clear D. Trimming took 7 bases from V and 7 from J, leaving 20 bases between them. Germline V gene lookup returns CDR1 MNHNS and CDR2 SASEGT. The CDR3 loop spans 14 amino acids. Here the CDR3 reads CASNLNLGAVEQYV. In nucleotides, the CDR3 is TGTGCCAGCAATTTAAACCTAGGCGCGGTTGAGCAGTACGTC.

The V and J genes are TRBV7-9 and TRBJ1-1; D is perhaps TRBD1 (6 bases). The CDR3 has 13 residues. Germline assignment: CDR1 SEHNR and CDR2 FQNEAQ (reference sequence). V was clipped by 1 base and J by 3 bases, with 6 bases between them. CDR3 nucleotides: TGTGCCAGCAGCTTAGAGGGGGACACTGAAGCTTTCTTT. Residues: CASSLEGDTEAFF.

This chain joins TRBV16 and TRBJ1-6; possible D gene TRBD1, 6 bases. The CDR3 has 15 amino acids. The germline gives CDR1 KGHSY, CDR2 FQNENV. V shed 3 bases and J shed 11 bases, with 17 bases lying between them. The CDR3 spells CASSQTTGSSAPLHF. The CDR3 nucleotides are TGTGCCAGCAGCCAGACAACAGGGTCCTCCGCACCCCTCCACTTT.

V is TRBV18 and J is TRBJ1-3; 10 nucleotides line up with TRBD1. The CDR3 is 16 amino acids. The trim removed 3 bases at V and 3 bases at J, leaving 5 bases unmatched. CDR1 is KGHSH and CDR2 is LQKENI in the germline V gene. CDR3 DNA sequence: TGTGCCAGCTCACCTCGACAGGGGGCAGATGGAAACACCATATATTTT. Translated, it gives CASSPRQGADGNTIYF.

The V call is TRBV6-5, the J call TRBJ1-1; TRBD1 matches 9 bases. The germline gives CDR1 MNHEY, CDR2 SVGAGI. The CDR3 covers 14 residues. The V gene end was trimmed by 5 bases and the J gene end by 8 bases; junction bases not matched to a gene: 9. CDR3 region: CASSPGQGNMEAFF. The CDR3 DNA is TGTGCCAGCAGTCCGGGACAGGGAAATATGGAAGCTTTCTTT.

This chain connects TRBV5-1 to TRBJ2-7, with 7 bases matching TRBD1. The germline CDR1 and CDR2 sequences are SGHRS and YFSETQ. Trimming cost V 0 bases and J 4 bases; bases outside gene matches: 7. The CDR3 spans 15 residues. The CDR3 region has the DNA TGCGCCAGCAGCTTGGCCTTGGACAGGTCTTACGAGCAGTACTTC. Its translation: CASSLALDRSYEQYF.

J is TRBJ2-1 and V is TRBV11-1, with 11 positions matching TRBD1. Germline CDR1 is SGHAT and CDR2 is FQDESV (reference sequence). V shed 6 bases, J shed 7 bases, and the junction held 5 bases outside the gene matches. This CDR3 has 14 residues. CDR3 in amino acids: CASSGQGARNEQFF. In nucleotides, the CDR3 is TGTGCCAGCAGTGGACAGGGGGCGCGAAATGAGCAGTTCTTC.

DNA of the CDR3: TGTGCCATCAGCATAGCGGGGGGGACAGATACGCAGTATTTT. Translating it yields CAISIAGGTDTQYF. This rearrangement joins TRBV10-3 to TRBJ2-3; TRBD2 matches at 11 bases. Looked up from germline, CDR1 is ENHRY and CDR2 is SYGVKD. V was pared by 6 bases and J by 3 bases, with 2 bases of the junction left unmatched. This CDR3 has 14 amino acids.

The chain carries TRBV6-6 and TRBJ1-1; D uncertain. V shed 8 bases and J shed 1 base, with 17 bases lying between them. This CDR3 is built from 15 residues. From germline, CDR1 is MNHNY and CDR2 SVGAGI (reference sequence). Written as DNA, the CDR3 is TGTGCCAGCTGGTCGAACCGCGTAAAGAACACTGAAGCTTTCTTT. This codes for CASWSNRVKNTEAFF.

This clone was recorded only once. This specimen includes other DNA sequences encoding the same CDR3. V is TRBV6-4 and J is TRBJ1-6; D is ambiguous. Trimming stripped 5 bases from V and 5 bases from J, with 10 bases between. Germline CDR1 reads MRHNA; CDR2 reads SNTAGT. This CDR3 has 14 residues. CDR3 sequence reads: CASSLRLNNSPLHF. In DNA, the CDR3 is TGTGCCAGCAGTTTGAGGCTAAATAATTCACCCCTCCACTTT.

This chain uses TRBV19 with TRBJ1-1; maybe TRBD1 (6 bases). V was shortened by 6 bases and J by 4 bases, with 15 bases between the two germline ends. CDR3 length: 14 amino acids. CDR1 is LNHDA and CDR2 is SQIVND in the germline V gene (reference sequence). CDR3 in DNA: TGTGCCAGTAGGGGCAGGGGTGGAAGCACTGAAGCTTTCTTT. This gives the protein CASRGRGGSTEAFF.

The rearrangement uses TRBV6-4 and TRBJ1-2; D is unresolved. V was cut by 3 bases and J by 2 bases, with 7 bases left in between. Germline V gene lookup returns CDR1 MRHNA and CDR2 SNTAGT. This CDR3 comprises 13 residues. In DNA form, the CDR3 reads TGTGCCAGCAGTGATAACTCAAACTATGGCTACACCTTC. Amino acid sequence: CASSDNSNYGYTF.

J is TRBJ2-7 and V is TRBV5-1; tentative D call: TRBD2 (6 bases). The germline gives CDR1 SGHRS, CDR2 YFSETQ. CDR3 length equals 15 residues. Trimming pared 2 bases from V and 6 bases from J, leaving 18 bases between. The CDR3, as DNA: TGCGCCAGCAGCTTTTCCGTTTTGGGGGAGGCCGAGCAGTACTTC. Its translation is CASSFSVLGEAEQYF.

The chain has TRBV28 and TRBJ1-2; weak D call: TRBD1 (6 bases). V was cut by 6 bases and J by 11 bases, with 16 bases left in between. The CDR3 spans 12 residues. The germline CDR1 and CDR2 sequences are MDHEN and SYDVKM. The CDR3 here is CASRSPGQKYTF. CDR3 nucleotide sequence: TGTGCCAGCAGATCGCCGGGACAAAAATACACCTTC.

This clone has a handful of counts. This sequence joins TRBV14 and TRBJ1-4; possible D gene TRBD1, 5 bases. The CDR3 length is 19 residues. The V gene's germline CDR1 is SGHDN and CDR2 FVKESK. V was clipped by 0 bases and J by 5 bases, with 22 bases between them. This chain's CDR3 is CASSQDSTKTASINEKLFF. The CDR3 DNA is TGTGCCAGCAGCCAAGATTCAACGAAGACAGCGAGCATCAATGAAAAACTGTTTTTT.

This chain connects TRBV30 to TRBJ2-5, with 13 bases that match TRBD2. The germline CDR1 and CDR2 sequences are GTSNPN and SVGIG (reference sequence). The CDR3 spans 18 residues. Trimming cost V 7 bases and J 2 bases; bases outside gene matches: 16. The CDR3 nucleotides read TGTGCCTCCCTTGGGGGACTAGCGGGGAGAGGCGGGCAAGAGACCCAGTACTTC. Protein product: CASLGGLAGRGGQETQYF.